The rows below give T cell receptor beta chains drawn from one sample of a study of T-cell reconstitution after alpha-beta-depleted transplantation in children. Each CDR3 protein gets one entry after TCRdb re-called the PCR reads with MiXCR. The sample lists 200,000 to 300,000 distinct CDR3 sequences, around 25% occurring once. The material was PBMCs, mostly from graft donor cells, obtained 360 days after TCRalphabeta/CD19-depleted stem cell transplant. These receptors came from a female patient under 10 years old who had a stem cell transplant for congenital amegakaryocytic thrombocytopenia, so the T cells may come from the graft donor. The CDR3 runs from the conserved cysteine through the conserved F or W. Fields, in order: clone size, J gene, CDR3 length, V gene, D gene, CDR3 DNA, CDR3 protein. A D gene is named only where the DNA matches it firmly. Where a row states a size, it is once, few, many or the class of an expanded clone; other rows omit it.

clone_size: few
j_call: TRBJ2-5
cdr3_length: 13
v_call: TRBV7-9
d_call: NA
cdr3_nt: TGTGCCAGCAGCTGGAGTTCTAAAGAGACCCAGTACTTC
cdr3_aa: CASSWSSKETQYF

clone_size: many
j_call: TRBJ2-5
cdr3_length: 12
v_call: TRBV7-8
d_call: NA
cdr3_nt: TGTGCCAGCAGCTTTAGGGAAGGGACCCAGTACTTC
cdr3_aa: CASSFREGTQYF

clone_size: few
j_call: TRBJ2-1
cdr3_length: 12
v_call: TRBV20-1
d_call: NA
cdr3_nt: TGCAGTGCGGATAGGGGGGACAATGAGCAGTTCTTC
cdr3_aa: CSADRGDNEQFF

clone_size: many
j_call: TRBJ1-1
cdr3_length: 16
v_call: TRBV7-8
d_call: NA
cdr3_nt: TGTGCCAGCAGCTTAGGGGTTCCAGGCATGAACACTGAAGCTTTCTTT
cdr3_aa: CASSLGVPGMNTEAFF

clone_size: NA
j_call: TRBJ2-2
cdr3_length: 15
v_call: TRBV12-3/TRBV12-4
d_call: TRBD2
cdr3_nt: TGTGCCAGCAGTTTACGTAGCGGGACAACCGGGGAGCTGTTTTTT
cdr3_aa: CASSLRSGTTGELFF

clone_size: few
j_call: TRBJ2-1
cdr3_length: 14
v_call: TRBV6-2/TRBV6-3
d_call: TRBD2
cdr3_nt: TGTGCCAGCAGCAGACTAGCGGGAGGCAATGAGCAGTTCTTC
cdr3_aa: CASSRLAGGNEQFF

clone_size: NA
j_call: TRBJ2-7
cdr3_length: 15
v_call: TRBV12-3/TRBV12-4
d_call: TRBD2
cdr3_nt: TGTGCCAGCAGTTTGGCCCAGCGGGGGCCCTACGAGCAGTACTTC
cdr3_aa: CASSLAQRGPYEQYF

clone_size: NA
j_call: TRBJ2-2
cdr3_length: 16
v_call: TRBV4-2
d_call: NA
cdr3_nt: TGTGCCAGCAGCCAAAAAGCTGGGACAAACACCGGGGAGCTGTTTTTT
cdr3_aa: CASSQKAGTNTGELFF

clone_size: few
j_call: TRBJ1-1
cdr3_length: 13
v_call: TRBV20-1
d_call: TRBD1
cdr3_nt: TGCAGTGCGCCCGGGACAGAGAACACTGAAGCTTTCTTT
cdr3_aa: CSAPGTENTEAFF

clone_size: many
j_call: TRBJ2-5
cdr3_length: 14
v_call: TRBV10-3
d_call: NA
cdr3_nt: TGTGCCATCAGAGGGACTTCGGGAGAAGAGACCCAGTACTTC
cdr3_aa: CAIRGTSGEETQYF

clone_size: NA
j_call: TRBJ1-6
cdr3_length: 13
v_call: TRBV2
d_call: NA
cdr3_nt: TGTGCCAGCACCCGGACGGGGAATTCACCCCTCCACTTT
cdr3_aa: CASTRTGNSPLHF

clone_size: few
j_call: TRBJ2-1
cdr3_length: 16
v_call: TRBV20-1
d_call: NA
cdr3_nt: TGCAGTGCTAAAGGCTTTCGGGAGAGGACCTACAATGAGCAGTTCTTC
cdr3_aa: CSAKGFRERTYNEQFF

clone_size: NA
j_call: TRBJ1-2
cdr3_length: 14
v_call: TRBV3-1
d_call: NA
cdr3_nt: TGTGCCAGCAGCCCGGACGGAGCTAACTATGGCTACACCTTC
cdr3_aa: CASSPDGANYGYTF

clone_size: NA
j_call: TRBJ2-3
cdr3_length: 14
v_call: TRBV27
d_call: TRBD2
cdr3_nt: TGTGCCAGCAGTCTAACTAGCGTAACAGATACGCAGTATTTT
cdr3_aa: CASSLTSVTDTQYF

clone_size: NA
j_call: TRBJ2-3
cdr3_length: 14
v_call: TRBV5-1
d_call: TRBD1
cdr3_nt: TGCGCCACCCGGGGGGGACAGGGGTCAGATACGCAGTATTTT
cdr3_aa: CATRGGQGSDTQYF

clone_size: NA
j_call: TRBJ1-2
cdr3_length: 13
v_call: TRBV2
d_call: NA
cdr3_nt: TGTGCCAGCAGGGACCGTAGCTCAAGGGGCTACACCTTC
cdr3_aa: CASRDRSSRGYTF

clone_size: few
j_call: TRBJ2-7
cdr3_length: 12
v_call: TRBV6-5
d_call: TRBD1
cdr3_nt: TGTGCCAGCAGCCGGGACAGTTTAGAGCAGTACTTC
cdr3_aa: CASSRDSLEQYF

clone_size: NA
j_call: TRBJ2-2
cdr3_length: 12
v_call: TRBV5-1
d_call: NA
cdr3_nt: TGCGCCAGCCTAAGGGTTCCCGGGGAGCTGTTTTTT
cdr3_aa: CASLRVPGELFF

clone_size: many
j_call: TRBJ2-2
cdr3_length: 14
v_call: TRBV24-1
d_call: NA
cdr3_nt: TGTGCCACCAGTGTTCCAGGGATGAGCGGGGAGCTGTTTTTT
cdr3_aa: CATSVPGMSGELFF

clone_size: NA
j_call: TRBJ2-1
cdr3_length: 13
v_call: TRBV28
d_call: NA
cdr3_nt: TGTGCCAGCAGTTTTCGTTTGGACAATGAGCAGTCCTTC
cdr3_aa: CASSFRLDNEQSF

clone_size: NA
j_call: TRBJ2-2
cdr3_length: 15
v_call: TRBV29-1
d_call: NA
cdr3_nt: TGCAGCGCCCGCCGGGGGAAAACGAACACCGGGGAGCTGTTTTTT
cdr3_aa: CSARRGKTNTGELFF

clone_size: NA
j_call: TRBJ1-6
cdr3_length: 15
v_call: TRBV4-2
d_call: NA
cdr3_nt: TGTGCCAGCAGCCAAGATTACAGAGGGAATTCACCCCTCCACTTT
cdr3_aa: CASSQDYRGNSPLHF

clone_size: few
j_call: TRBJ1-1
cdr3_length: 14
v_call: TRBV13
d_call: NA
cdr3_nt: TGTGCCAGCAGCTTTTTACGTACGAACACTGAAGCTTTCTTT
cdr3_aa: CASSFLRTNTEAFF

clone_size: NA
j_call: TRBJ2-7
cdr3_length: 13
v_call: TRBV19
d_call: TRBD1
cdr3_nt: TGTGCCAGTAGGCCCCTGGACAGGAACGAGCAGTACTTC
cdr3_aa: CASRPLDRNEQYF

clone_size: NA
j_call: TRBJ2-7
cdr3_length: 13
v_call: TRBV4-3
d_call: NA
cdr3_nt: TGCGCCAGCAGCCAAGATTCCGGGTACGAGCAGTACTTC
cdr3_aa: CASSQDSGYEQYF

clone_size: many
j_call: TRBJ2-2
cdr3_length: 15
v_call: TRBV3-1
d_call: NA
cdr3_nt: TGTGCCAGCAGCCAAGATTCCTCGGGGGCCGGGGAGCTGTTTTTT
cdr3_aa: CASSQDSSGAGELFF

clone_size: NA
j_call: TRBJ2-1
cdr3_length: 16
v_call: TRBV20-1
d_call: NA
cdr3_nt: TGCAGTGCTGATATAGGGAAGGGACTCTCGAGGGGCGAGCAGTTCTTC
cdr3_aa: CSADIGKGLSRGEQFF

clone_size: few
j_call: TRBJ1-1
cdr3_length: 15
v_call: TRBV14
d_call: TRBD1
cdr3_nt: TGTGCCAGCAGCCCCCTGGGACAGGGAAACACTGAAGCTTTCTTT
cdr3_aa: CASSPLGQGNTEAFF

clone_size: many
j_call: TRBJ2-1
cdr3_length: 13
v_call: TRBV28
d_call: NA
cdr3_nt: TGTGCCAGCACCCCCTTGAACTACAATGAGCAGTTCTTC
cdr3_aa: CASTPLNYNEQFF

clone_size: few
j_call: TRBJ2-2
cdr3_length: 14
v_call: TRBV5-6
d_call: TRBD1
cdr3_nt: TGTGCCAGCAGCCAGACAGGGATCACCGGGGAGCTGTTTTTT
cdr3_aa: CASSQTGITGELFF

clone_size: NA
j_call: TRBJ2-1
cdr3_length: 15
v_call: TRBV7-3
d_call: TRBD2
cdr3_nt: TGTGCCAGCAGCTTTGGGGGAAGTAGCGGGAATGAGCAGTTCTTC
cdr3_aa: CASSFGGSSGNEQFF